The rows below give T cell receptor beta chains drawn from one sample of a study of blood T cell repertoires in COVID-19. The assay was immunoSEQ multiplex PCR, and TCRdb's table has in-frame clones only and misses some. The profile shows 15,000 to 20,000 clones, roughly 82% of them singletons. Material: peripheral blood. These receptor sequences come from a woman aged 65 to 85 with active COVID-19. The CDR3 runs from the conserved cysteine through the conserved F or W. The D gene is left open where the match is weak.

cdr3_length j_call v_call d_call cdr3_nt cdr3_aa
14 TRBJ2-1 TRBV28 TRBD2 TGTGCCAGCAGGTTGAGCGGGAGTTACAATGAGCAGTTCTTC CASRLSGSYNEQFF
19 TRBJ2-1 TRBV7-9 TRBD2 TGTGCCAGCAGCTCTCCTACCTTACTAGCGGGAGGGCCCGAAAATGAGCAGTTCTTC CASSSPTLLAGGPENEQFF
16 TRBJ2-2 TRBV6-6 - TGTGCCAGCAGTCGACGCGGGGGCCAGGTGACCGGGGAGCTGTTTTTT CASSRRGGQVTGELFF
13 TRBJ2-5 TRBV12-5 - TGTGCTAGTGGTGCTAGCGAACAAGAGACCCAGTACTTC CASGASEQETQYF
16 TRBJ2-1 TRBV6-2/TRBV6-3 TRBD2 TGTGCCAGCAGCCCTTTCGGACTAGCGGAGGACAATGAGCAGTTCTTC CASSPFGLAEDNEQFF
18 TRBJ2-7 TRBV7-6 TRBD2 TGTGCCAGCAGCTTAGCCGGGACTAGCGGGAGCTGGGCCTACGAGCAGTACTTC CASSLAGTSGSWAYEQYF
15 TRBJ2-2 TRBV18 - TGTGCCAGCTCAGGGGGGACCGCGAACACCGGGGAGCTGTTTTTT CASSGGTANTGELFF
15 TRBJ2-1 TRBV6-2/TRBV6-3 - TGTGCCAGCAGTTACGGCGGGCTAGCCTACAATGAGCAGTTCTTC CASSYGGLAYNEQFF
15 TRBJ1-3 TRBV3-1/TRBV3-2 - TGTGCCAGCAGCCAAGGGTGGCAGGGAAGGGACACCATATATTTT CASSQGWQGRDTIYF
15 TRBJ2-5 TRBV15 TRBD2 TGTGCCACCAGCAGTAGCGGGATGGGACAAGAGACCCAGTACTTC CATSSSGMGQETQYF
17 TRBJ2-1 TRBV9 TRBD2 TGTGCCAGCAGCAGGAGGGTACTAGCGGGAGGCGCCAATGAGCAGTTCTTC CASSRRVLAGGANEQFF
16 TRBJ2-2 TRBV7-2 TRBD1 TGTGCCAGCAGCCCGAGGACAGGGGCGAACACCGGGGAGCTGTTTTTT CASSPRTGANTGELFF
19 TRBJ2-1 TRBV19 TRBD1 TGTGCCAGTAGTGCCGGGACAGGGAGGTCGGAGGTCCCTTACAATGAGCAGTTCTTC CASSAGTGRSEVPYNEQFF
14 TRBJ1-1 TRBV5-4 - TGTGCCAGCAGCTTGTCGGGGGGGGTCACTGAAGCTTTCTTT CASSLSGGVTEAFF